A single sample gave rise to the 22 T cell receptor beta chains below, sequenced in a study of spatial heterogeneity in lung cancer. The study, taken as a whole, reports: In tumors, expanded intratumoral alpha and beta TCR counts tracked mutation counts.

TCRdb re-called the 5' RACE reads through MiXCR, storing one row per CDR3 protein. The table lists 10,000 or so distinct CDR3 sequences, approximately 12% of them singletons, with approximately 10% in the top ten. Antigen specificity for these receptors is unknown. Time point of the sample: sample taken at primary tumor resection. The source was lung tumor tissue, collected at surgery. These receptors came from a male donor with early-stage non-small cell lung cancer.

This clonotype was recorded at least ten times. Little can be read into the size of this beta chain, an off-target read in a library designed for alpha chains. V usage is TRBV20-1 and J usage is TRBJ1-1; a weak D match, TRBD1 (6 bases). The CDR3 sequence is 12 residues long. The ends were cut back, 6 bases at V and 0 bases at J, with 8 bases in the middle. CDR1 is DFQATT, CDR2 SNEGSKA, per germline (reference sequence). The CDR3 nucleotides read TGCAGTGCATACAGGGTGAACACTGAAGCTTTCTTT. This translates into CSAYRVNTEAFF.

This clonotype is classed as medium-sized. With the library built for alpha chains, this beta chain is off target and its frequency is not meaningful. The chain is built from TRBV11-2 and TRBJ1-1; D may be TRBD1 (5 bases). The CDR3 has 13 amino acids. The germline V gene encodes CDR1 SGHAT and CDR2 FQNNGV. V was trimmed by 2 bases and J by 3 bases, leaving 7 bases between them. In DNA, the CDR3 is TGTGCCAGCAGCTTAACACAGGACACTGAAGCTTTCTTT. It codes for CASSLTQDTEAFF.

By frequency in the sample, this clonotype is medium-sized. A library made for alpha chains picked up this beta chain off target, so its size means little. The chain joins TRBV6-2 or TRBV6-3 to TRBJ2-1, with 12 bases matching TRBD2. The CDR3 is 16 amino acids. Germline V gene lookup returns CDR1 MNHEY and CDR2 SVGEGT. The V and J ends lost 6 bases and 7 bases, in that order; junction bases with no gene match: 10. CDR3 protein: CASRLRLAGDRNEQFF. Written as DNA, the CDR3 is TGTGCCAGCAGATTGCGACTAGCGGGAGATCGGAATGAGCAGTTCTTC.

This clonotype was detected many times. In a library made to pick up alpha chains, this beta chain is a stray read with a size that means little. The chain uses TRBV12-3 or TRBV12-4 and TRBJ1-6, with TRBD1 matching 9 bases. V shed 3 bases and J 9 bases; nucleotides not matched to a gene: 3. This CDR3 has 14 amino acids. The DNA for the CDR3 is TGTGCCAGCAGTTTGGGACAGGGAGGTTCACCCCTCCACTTT. This sequence encodes CASSLGQGGSPLHF.

Concerning this clonotype itself: Because this beta chain is a stray read in a library intended to capture alpha chains, its abundance should not be given much weight. The genes are TRBV21-1 and TRBJ1-2; TRBD1, the table's D call, lacks a check against the DNA. TRBV21-1 is reported as a pseudogene. The CDR3 contains 17 residues. Written as DNA, the CDR3 is TGTGCCAGCACCCAAGTGGGACACCAGACCCCTAACTATGGCTACACCTTC. This gives the protein CASTQVGHQTPNYGYTF.

This clonotype is classed as medium-sized. For a library built for alpha chains, this beta chain is a stray read; little rests on its size. This chain links TRBV7-9 with TRBJ2-2; D may correspond to TRBD1 or TRBD2 (5 bases each). In germline, CDR1 is SEHNR, CDR2 FQNEAQ (reference sequence). The V and J ends lost 5 bases and 6 bases respectively, with 10 bases between them. The CDR3 length is 13 residues. CDR3 loop: CASSHPGPGELFF. CDR3 sequence (DNA): TGTGCCAGCAGCCACCCGGGACCCGGGGAGCTGTTTTTT.

By its share, this clonotype is medium-sized (0.01 to 0.1%). Because this beta chain is a stray read in a library intended to capture alpha chains, its abundance should not be given much weight. The CDR3 loop reads CASSERQRSYNEQFF. CDR3 bases: TGTGCCAGCAGTGAACGCCAGCGTTCCTACAATGAGCAGTTCTTC. The chain employs TRBV25-1 and TRBJ2-1; D is unclear. The CDR3 has 15 amino acids. CDR1 MGHDK and CDR2 SYGVNS come from the germline V gene. Trimming left V 2 bases short and J 1 base short, with 9 bases between.

In its sample, this clonotype was seen many times. This beta chain was picked up by a library intended for alpha chains and is off target, so its count carries little meaning. This chain uses TRBV4-3 with TRBJ2-1; the match to TRBD2 covers 9 bases. With V trimmed by 3 bases and J by 5 bases, 11 bases remained unmatched. The CDR3 spans 17 residues. Germline V gene data show CDR1 as LGHNA and CDR2 as YSLEER. The CDR3 coding sequence is TGCGCCAGCAGCCAGGATTTTCTAGCGGGGAGTAACAATGAGCAGTTCTTC. Translating gives CASSQDFLAGSNNEQFF.

Points on this clonotype: In a library made to pick up alpha chains, this beta chain is a stray read with a size that means little. The chain is built from TRBV7-3 and TRBJ2-1; weak D call: TRBD1 (6 bases). Germline V gives CDR1 SGHTA, CDR2 FQGTGA. The CDR3 is made up of 16 amino acids. V was trimmed by 3 bases and J by 0 bases, leaving 12 bases between them. The CDR3 region is CASSFARGSSYNEQFF. The CDR3 nucleotides read TGTGCCAGCAGCTTCGCCAGGGGAAGCTCCTACAATGAGCAGTTCTTC.

This clonotype was seen many times. The library was designed around alpha chains, so this beta chain is a stray read whose abundance carries little weight. This chain joins TRBV18 and TRBJ2-7; 7 bases fit TRBD1. V trimming: 3 bases; J trimming: 5 bases; junction bases outside the gene matches: 10. The germline V gene encodes CDR1 KGHSH and CDR2 LQKENI. This CDR3 spans 15 amino acids. The CDR3 nucleotides read TGTGCCAGCTCACCTATACAGGGGAGTGGACACGAGCAGTACTTC. This translates into CASSPIQGSGHEQYF.

The sample holds many counts of this clonotype. The library was designed around alpha chains, so this beta chain is a stray read whose abundance carries little weight. The chain combines TRBV3-1 with TRBJ1-6; D ambiguous. Trimming pared 0 bases from V and 10 bases from J, leaving 16 bases between. Germline values: CDR1 LGHDT, CDR2 YNNKEL (reference sequence). The length of the CDR3 is 16 residues. This chain's CDR3 is CASSQDRMEVRSPLHF. The DNA for the CDR3 is TGTGCCAGCAGCCAAGATAGGATGGAAGTTCGCTCACCCCTCCACTTT.

This clonotype was found many times. Because the library targeted alpha chains, this beta chain is an off-target read whose size means little. The chain carries TRBV11-2 and TRBJ2-2, with unresolved D. The V end was cut by 1 base, the J end by 5 bases, with 5 bases between. The CDR3 contains 13 residues. In germline, CDR1 is SGHAT, CDR2 FQNNGV. For the CDR3, the DNA is TGTGCCAGCAGCTTAGGGGAAACCGGGGAGCTGTTTTTT. This translates into CASSLGETGELFF.

This clonotype was counted many times. This beta chain slipped into a library made for alpha chains as a stray read, so its size is not meaningful. The chain combines TRBV5-5 with TRBJ2-3, with 11 bases that match TRBD2. The junction had 6 bases not matched to a gene; V was cut back by 0 bases and J by 3 bases. CDR1 and CDR2 (germline): SGHKS, YYEKEE (reference sequence). CDR3 length: 17 residues. The CDR3 loop reads CASSLADSGRGTDTQYF. CDR3 nucleotide sequence: TGTGCCAGCAGCTTGGCGGATAGCGGGAGGGGGACAGATACGCAGTATTTT.

This clonotype was counted many times. With the library built for alpha chains, this beta chain is off target and its frequency is not meaningful. The chain is built from TRBV5-5 and TRBJ2-1; either TRBD1 or TRBD2 may fit D (6 bases each). In germline, CDR1 is SGHKS, CDR2 YYEKEE (reference sequence). Trimming took 6 bases from V and 8 from J, leaving 18 bases between them. This CDR3 has 14 residues. The CDR3 reads CASILGGLKDEQFF. The DNA of the CDR3 is TGTGCCAGCATCCTTGGGGGGCTAAAGGATGAGCAGTTCTTC.

This clonotype is deemed medium-sized. This beta chain was picked up by a library intended for alpha chains and is off target, so its count carries little meaning. V usage is TRBV5-6 and J usage is TRBJ2-1, with 10 bases lining up with TRBD2. V shed 1 base, J shed 5 bases, and the junction held 6 bases outside the gene matches. This CDR3 region has 16 residues. Germline values: CDR1 SGHDT, CDR2 YYEEEE. The CDR3 coding sequence is TGTGCCAGCAGCTTGTTCCGGACTAGCGGCAACAATGAGCAGTTCTTC. Translated, it gives CASSLFRTSGNNEQFF.

This clonotype was counted at least ten times. This beta chain is an off-target read within a library intended for alpha chains, so its frequency means little. The chain uses TRBV14 and TRBJ2-1; D remains unclear. Germline V gene sequence: CDR1 SGHDN, CDR2 FVKESK. This CDR3 comprises 14 residues. Deletions cut 4 bases from V and 6 bases from J, with 13 bases between. As DNA, the CDR3 is TGTGCCAGCAGCCGAGTCGACTCCAGCAATGAGCAGTTCTTC. Its translation is CASSRVDSSNEQFF.

This clonotype was found many times. A library prepared for alpha chains yielded this beta chain as an off-target read; its size is of little meaning. The gene calls are TRBV6-2 or TRBV6-3 and TRBJ2-3; no definite D call. Germline loops: CDR1 MNHEY, CDR2 SVGEGT. The germline V and J ends were trimmed by 5 bases and 12 bases, with 15 bases remaining between them. The CDR3 length is 12 residues. The CDR3 bases are TGTGCCAGCAGTCGGAGTGAGTTCCGACAGTATTTT. It specifies CASSRSEFRQYF.

This clonotype was counted many times. Because this beta chain is a stray read in a library intended to capture alpha chains, its abundance should not be given much weight. The rearrangement links TRBV27 to TRBJ2-4; either TRBD1 or TRBD2 may supply D (5 bases each). The CDR3 runs 13 residues. Germline V lookup: CDR1 MNHEY, CDR2 SMNVEV (reference sequence). V lost 5 bases and J 5 bases, leaving 10 bases between the germline ends. CDR3 sequence (DNA): TGTGCCAGCAGTGTGACAGCGGAAAACATTCAGTACTTC. It translates to CASSVTAENIQYF.

Within the sample, this clonotype is medium-sized. This beta chain is a stray sequence in a library constructed for alpha chains; its clone size is not meaningful. The J gene is TRBJ1-4, the V gene TRBV25-1; tentatively, D is TRBD1 (6 bases). The CDR3 has 15 residues. The germline V and J ends were trimmed by 3 bases and 8 bases, with 16 bases remaining between them. Germline assignment: CDR1 MGHDK and CDR2 SYGVNS. The CDR3 protein is CASSDGRAGVEKLFF. DNA of the CDR3: TGTGCCAGCAGTGATGGTAGGGCAGGGGTGGAAAAACTGTTTTTT.

A word on this clonotype: This beta chain is an unintended read in a library built for alpha chains; its size means little. The chain uses TRBV13 and TRBJ1-1; D is undetermined. Germline values: CDR1 PRHDT, CDR2 FYEKMQ (reference sequence). V lost 10 bases and J 5 bases, leaving 8 bases between the germline ends. The CDR3 length is 10 residues. Written as DNA, the CDR3 is TGTGCCACCGGAGGAACTGAAGCTTTCTTT. It yields the protein CATGGTEAFF.

This clonotype came up many times. The library was designed around alpha chains, so this beta chain is a stray read whose abundance carries little weight. The chain combines TRBV7-2 with TRBJ2-1; TRBD2 aligns across 8 bases. V was clipped by 5 bases and J by 7 bases; unmatched bases: 10. Germline-derived CDR1 and CDR2 are SGHTA and FQGNSA. This CDR3 has 15 amino acids. Here the CDR3 reads CASSPPPGGGNEQFF. As DNA, the CDR3 is TGTGCCAGCAGCCCACCCCCGGGGGGGGGGAATGAGCAGTTCTTC.

This clonotype rates as medium-sized (0.01 to 0.1%). A library prepared for alpha chains yielded this beta chain as an off-target read; its size is of little meaning. This chain uses TRBV4-2 with TRBJ1-1, with 12 nucleotides matching TRBD1. With V trimmed by 0 bases and J by 5 bases, 10 bases remained unmatched. The CDR3 runs to 18 residues. Looked up from germline, CDR1 is LGHNA and CDR2 is YNFKEQ. This CDR3 reads CASSQDPGTGGIRTEAFF. CDR3 in DNA: TGTGCCAGCAGCCAAGATCCGGGGACAGGGGGCATAAGAACTGAAGCTTTCTTT.